These 17 T cell receptor beta chains were sequenced from one sample in a study of cytomegalovirus exposure and HLA in healthy donors. The method was immunoSEQ multiplex PCR; TCRdb's version includes in-frame clones alone and lacks a portion of them. The sample yields about 280,000 clones, approximately 90% seen once. Specimen: PBMCs. Source of these receptors: a woman under 30 in good health and CMV-seronegative.

The V gene is TRBV2, the J gene TRBJ1-5, with D possibly TRBD1 on 5 matching bases. Trimming removed 4 bases at V and 6 bases at J, with 7 bases between. The CDR3 has 12 amino acids. The germline CDR1 and CDR2 sequences are SNHLY and FYNNEI. CDR3 coding DNA: TGTGCCAGCAGTGGGGGGGGTCAGCCCCAGCATTTT. Translation gives CASSGGGQPQHF.

The V call is TRBV28, the J call TRBJ2-3; the D gene is possibly TRBD1 (5 bases). V gave up 10 bases and J gave up 7 bases, with 18 bases separating them. This CDR3 region has 13 residues. Germline loops: CDR1 MDHEN, CDR2 SYDVKM. The CDR3 DNA is TGTGCCACAGCCTTTACAGGAGCCAATACGCAGTATTTT. It yields the protein CATAFTGANTQYF. The full variable domain, rest sourced from reference TRBV28 and TRBJ2-3, is DVKVTQSSRYLVKRTGEKVFLECVQDMDHENMFWYRQDPGLGLRLIYFSYDVKMKEKGDIPEGYSVSREKKERFSLILESASTNQTSMYLCATAFTGANTQYFGPGTRLTVL.

The J gene is TRBJ1-1, the V gene TRBV13; the D gene is possibly TRBD1 (6 bases). The CDR3 totals 14 residues. CDR1 is PRHDT, CDR2 FYEKMQ, per germline (reference sequence). V lost 3 bases, J lost 6 bases, and 14 bases lay in between. The CDR3 sequence: CASSFASQGSEAFF. DNA of the CDR3: TGTGCCAGCAGCTTCGCGTCACAGGGCTCTGAAGCTTTCTTT.

The chain is built from TRBV6-1 and TRBJ2-6; 7 bases are a match to TRBD1. The germline CDR1 and CDR2 sequences are MNHNS and SASEGT. CDR3 length equals 18 residues. V gave up 4 bases and J gave up 0 bases; unmatched junction bases: 9. CDR3 coding DNA: TGTGCCAGCAGTGGAGGACAGGATACCTCCTCTGGGGCCAACGTCCTGACTTTC. Its protein product is CASSGGQDTSSGANVLTF.

The chain uses TRBV7-2 and TRBJ1-2; D unclear. Trimming removed 1 base from V and 4 bases from J, with 13 bases in between. Germline CDR1 and CDR2: SGHTA and FQGNSA. The length of the CDR3 is 15 residues. The CDR3 DNA is TGTGCCAGCAGCTTAGTTGATACTTACCCCTATGGCTACACCTTC. It encodes CASSLVDTYPYGYTF. Complete variable domain (other parts from reference TRBV7-2 and TRBJ1-2): GAGVSQSPSNKVTEKGKDVELRCDPISGHTALYWYRQSLGQGLEFLIYFQGNSAPDKSGLPSDRFSAERTGGSVSTLTIQRTQQEDSAVYLCASSLVDTYPYGYTFGSGTRLTVV.

The chain combines TRBV19 with TRBJ2-2; no definite D call. V dropped 3 bases and J dropped 7 bases, with 12 bases sitting between them. The germline V gene encodes CDR1 LNHDA and CDR2 SQIVND (reference sequence). CDR3 size: 14 residues. Here the CDR3 DNA reads TGTGCCAGTAGTATCACAGCCGGTTACGGGGAGCTGTTTTTT. The encoded protein is CASSITAGYGELFF.

This clone appeared a few times. The CDR3 loop reads CASSPRPASYEQYF. CDR3 in DNA: TGTGCCAGCAGCCCGAGACCAGCTAGCTACGAGCAGTACTTC. The rearrangement links TRBV7-2 to TRBJ2-7, with unresolved D. The CDR3 spans 14 residues. Germline assignment: CDR1 SGHTA and CDR2 FQGNSA. The ends were cut back, 5 bases at V and 3 bases at J, with 14 bases in the middle.

The V and J genes are TRBV12-5 and TRBJ2-7; no definite D call. V was clipped by 4 bases and J by 3 bases, with 4 bases between them. The CDR3 loop spans 11 amino acids. The germline V gene has CDR1 LGHNT and CDR2 FRNRAP. Here the CDR3 DNA reads TGTGCTAGTGGTTCTCTCTACGAGCAGTACTTC. This translates into CASGSLYEQYF.

This chain uses TRBV28 with TRBJ1-1, with D possibly matching TRBD1 (5 bases). The CDR3 contains 15 residues. The V and J ends lost 1 base and 3 bases respectively, with 12 bases between them. The germline CDR1 and CDR2 sequences are MDHEN and SYDVKM. The CDR3 DNA reads TGTGCCAGCAGTTTATCCCCCGGGGGTGACACTGAAGCTTTCTTT. It yields the protein CASSLSPGGDTEAFF.

This chain links TRBV14 with TRBJ1-1; 7 nucleotides align to TRBD1. The V segment lost 1 base and the J segment 4 bases; nucleotides outside the gene matches: 3. Germline CDR1 SGHDN, CDR2 FVKESK. CDR3 length equals 14 residues. CDR3 in DNA: TGTGCCAGCAGCCAAGCCAACAGGGGCACTGAAGCTTTCTTT. Translating gives CASSQANRGTEAFF.

This clone appeared a single time. One end of the junction fails to match germline, which may point to a read error. CDR3 region: CASGFATLVTSHNEQFF. CDR3 nucleotides: TGTGCTAGTGGTTTTGCGACACTAGTTACCTCCCACAATGAGCAGTTCTTC. J is TRBJ2-1 and V is TRBV12-5, with D tentatively TRBD2 (5 bases). The CDR3 length is 17 residues. CDR1 is LGHNT and CDR2 is FRNRAP in the germline V gene.

The chain couples TRBV14 to TRBJ2-7; tentative D call: TRBD2 (7 bases). Trimming removed 3 bases from V and 0 bases from J, with 9 bases in between. This CDR3 is built from 14 residues. Germline lookup yields CDR1 SGHDN and CDR2 FVKESK. The CDR3 loop is CASSQGGASYEQYF. DNA for the CDR3: TGTGCCAGCAGCCAGGGGGGGGCCTCCTACGAGCAGTACTTC.

The J gene is TRBJ2-5, the V gene TRBV2, with a weak D call TRBD2 (6 bases). The ends were cut back, 8 bases at V and 0 bases at J, with 16 bases in the middle. This CDR3 spans 15 amino acids. Per the germline V gene, CDR1 is SNHLY and CDR2 is FYNNEI. Here the CDR3 DNA reads TGTGCCAGCCTGCGGTGGGTAGCGGACCAAGAGACCCAGTACTTC. Protein sequence: CASLRWVADQETQYF.

There are many counts of this clone. This chain connects TRBV7-2 to TRBJ1-3; D possibly corresponds to TRBD1 (6 bases). Looked up from germline, CDR1 is SGHTA and CDR2 is FQGNSA. The CDR3 spans 17 residues. The V end lost 1 base, the J end lost 10 bases, and 23 bases lay between the germline ends. The CDR3 region has the DNA TGTGCCAGCAGCTTAGTGGCAGGGGCCGACCCACAAGGTACCATATATTTT. Its protein product is CASSLVAGADPQGTIYF.

The chain uses TRBV9 and TRBJ1-6, with 7 bases that match TRBD1. The CDR3 totals 15 residues. Germline CDR1 reads SGDLS; CDR2 reads YYNGEE. After removal of 3 bases from V and 6 bases from J, the junction contained 6 bases not matched to a gene. CDR3 amino acids: CASSERTGLNSPLHF. The CDR3 nucleotides are TGTGCCAGCAGCGAGAGGACAGGACTTAATTCACCCCTCCACTTT.

The rearrangement joins TRBV4-1 to TRBJ2-7; 10 nucleotides line up with TRBD2. CDR1 and CDR2 (germline): MGHRA, YSYEKL. The trim removed 1 base at V and 3 bases at J, leaving 9 bases unmatched. The CDR3 has 17 amino acids. CDR3 bases: TGCGCCAGCAGCCAAGGATCGTCCGGACTAGCGGTCTACGAGCAGTACTTC. It specifies CASSQGSSGLAVYEQYF.

The chain uses TRBV14 and TRBJ1-6, with 8 nucleotides matching TRBD1. Germline-derived CDR1 and CDR2 are SGHDN and FVKESK. The trim removed 6 bases at V and 3 bases at J, leaving 4 bases unmatched. The CDR3 is 15 residues long. The CDR3 nucleotides are TGTGCCAGCAGTACGGACAGGGTCTATAATTCACCCCTCCACTTT. Translation gives CASSTDRVYNSPLHF.